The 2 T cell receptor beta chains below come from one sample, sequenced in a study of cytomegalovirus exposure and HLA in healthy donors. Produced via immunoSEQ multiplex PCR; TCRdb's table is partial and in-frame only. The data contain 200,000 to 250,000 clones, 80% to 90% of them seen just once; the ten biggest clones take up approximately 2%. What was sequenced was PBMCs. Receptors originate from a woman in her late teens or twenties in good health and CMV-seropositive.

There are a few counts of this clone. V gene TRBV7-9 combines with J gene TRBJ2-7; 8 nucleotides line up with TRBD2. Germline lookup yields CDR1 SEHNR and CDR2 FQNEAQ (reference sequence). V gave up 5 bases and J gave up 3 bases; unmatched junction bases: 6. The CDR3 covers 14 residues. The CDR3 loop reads CASSPGGLLYEQYF. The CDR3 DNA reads TGTGCCAGCAGCCCGGGAGGGTTACTCTACGAGCAGTACTTC.

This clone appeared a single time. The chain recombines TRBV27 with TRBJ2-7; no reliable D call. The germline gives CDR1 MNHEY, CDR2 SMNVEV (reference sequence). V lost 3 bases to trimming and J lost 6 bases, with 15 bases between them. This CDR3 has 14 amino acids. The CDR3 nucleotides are TGTGCCAGCAGTTTTGTGGCAGGTTCTCTCGAGCAGTACTTC. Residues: CASSFVAGSLEQYF.